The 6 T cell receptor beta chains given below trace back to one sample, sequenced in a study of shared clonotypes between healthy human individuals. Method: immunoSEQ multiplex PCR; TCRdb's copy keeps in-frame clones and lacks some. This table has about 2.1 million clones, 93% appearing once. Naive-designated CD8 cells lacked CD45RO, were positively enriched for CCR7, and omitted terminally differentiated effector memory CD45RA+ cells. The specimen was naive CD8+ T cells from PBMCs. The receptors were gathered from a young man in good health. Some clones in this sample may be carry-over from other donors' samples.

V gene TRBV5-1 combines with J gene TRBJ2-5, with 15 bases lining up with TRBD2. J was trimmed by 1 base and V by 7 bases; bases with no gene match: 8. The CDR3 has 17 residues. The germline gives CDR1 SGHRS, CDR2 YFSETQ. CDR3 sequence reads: CASRGLAGGPSQETQYF. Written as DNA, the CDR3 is TGCGCCAGCCGAGGACTAGCGGGAGGGCCCTCCCAAGAGACCCAGTACTTC.

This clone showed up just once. As DNA, the CDR3 is TGTGCCAGTAGCAGGGGGGGGTCAATTGCTGAAGCTTTCTTT. Residues: CASSRGGSIAEAFF. J is TRBJ1-1 and V is TRBV19, with TRBD1 identical over 7 bases. The CDR3 totals 14 residues. Germline CDR1 is LNHDA and CDR2 is SQIVND (reference sequence). V was clipped by 6 bases and J by 6 bases; unmatched bases: 10.

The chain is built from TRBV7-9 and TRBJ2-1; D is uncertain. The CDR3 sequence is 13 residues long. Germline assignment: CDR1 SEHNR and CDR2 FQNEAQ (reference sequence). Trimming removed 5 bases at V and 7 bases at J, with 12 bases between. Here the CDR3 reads CASSGEDGNEQFF. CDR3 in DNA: TGTGCCAGCAGCGGCGAGGACGGGAATGAGCAGTTCTTC. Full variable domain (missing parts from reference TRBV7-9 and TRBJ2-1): DTGVSQNPRHKITKRGQNVTFRCDPISEHNRLYWYRQTLGQGPEFLTYFQNEAQLEKSRLLSDRFSAERPKGSFSTLEIQRTEQGDSAMYLCASSGEDGNEQFFGPGTRLTVL.

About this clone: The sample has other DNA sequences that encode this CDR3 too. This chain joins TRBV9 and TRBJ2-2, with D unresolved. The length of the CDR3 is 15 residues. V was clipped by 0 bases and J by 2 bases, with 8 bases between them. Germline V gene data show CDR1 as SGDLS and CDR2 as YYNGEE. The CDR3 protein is CASSVGQANTGELFF. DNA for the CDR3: TGTGCCAGCAGCGTAGGCCAGGCAAACACCGGGGAGCTGTTTTTT.

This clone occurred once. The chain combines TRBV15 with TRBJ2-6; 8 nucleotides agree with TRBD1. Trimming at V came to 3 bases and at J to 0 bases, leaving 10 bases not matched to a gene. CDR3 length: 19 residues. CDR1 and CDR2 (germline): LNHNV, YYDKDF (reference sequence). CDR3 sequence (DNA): TGTGCCACCAGCAGCGATTCGGACAGGGCTTACTCTGGGGCCAACGTCCTGACTTTC. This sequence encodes CATSSDSDRAYSGANVLTF.

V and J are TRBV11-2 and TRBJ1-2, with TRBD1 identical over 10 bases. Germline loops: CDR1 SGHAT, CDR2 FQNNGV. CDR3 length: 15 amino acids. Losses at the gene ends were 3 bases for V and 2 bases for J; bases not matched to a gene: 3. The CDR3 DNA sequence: TGTGCCAGCAGCTTTCGACAGGGGGCGAACTATGGCTACACCTTC. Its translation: CASSFRQGANYGYTF. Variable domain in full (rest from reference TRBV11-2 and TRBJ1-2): EAGVAQSPRYKIIEKRQSVAFWCNPISGHATLYWYQQILGQGPKLLIQFQNNGVVDDSQLPKDRFSAERLKGVDSTLKIQPAKLEDSAVYLCASSFRQGANYGYTFGSGTRLTVV.